This T cell receptor (beta chain) was captured by sequencing in a study of T cell repertoires in cytomegalovirus infection. MiXCR was run by TCRdb on the reads, yielding one entry per CDR3 protein. The repertoire has nearly 550,000 distinct CDR3 sequences, more than 15% of them found once; the top ten carry 20% to 30%. CDR3 length equals 17 residues. J lost 2 bases, V lost 6 bases, and 9 bases had no gene match. The V gene's germline CDR1 is DFQATT and CDR2 SNEGSKA (reference sequence). On this clonotype itself: Its cognate antigen is unknown.

Findings and limits, study-wide: Cumulated frequencies of public TCR beta families served to identify carriers of CMV plus the relevant HLA.

The chain joins TRBV20-1 to TRBJ2-3; TRBD2 matches 15 bases. The sequencing input was CD8+ T cells from PBMCs. The sequence derives from a human donor in good health (CMV status not recorded). Some clones in this sample may be carry-over from other donors' samples. CDR3 in amino acids: CSAPGLAGGPYTDTQYF. The DNA of the CDR3 is TGCAGTGCACCGGGACTAGCGGGAGGACCCTACACAGATACGCAGTATTTT.